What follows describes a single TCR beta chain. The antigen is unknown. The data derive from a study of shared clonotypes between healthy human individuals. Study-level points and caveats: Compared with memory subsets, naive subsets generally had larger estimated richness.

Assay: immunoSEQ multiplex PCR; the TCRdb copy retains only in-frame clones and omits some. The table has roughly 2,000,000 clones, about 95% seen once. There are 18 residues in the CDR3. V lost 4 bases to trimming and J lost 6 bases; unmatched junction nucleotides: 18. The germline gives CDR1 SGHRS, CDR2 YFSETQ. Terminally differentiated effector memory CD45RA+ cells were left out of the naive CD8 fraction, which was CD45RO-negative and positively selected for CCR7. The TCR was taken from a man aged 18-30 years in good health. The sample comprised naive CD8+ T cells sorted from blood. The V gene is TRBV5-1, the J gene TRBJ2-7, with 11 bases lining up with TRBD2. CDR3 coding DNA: TGCGCCAGCAGCGGACGAGTACCGACTAGCGGGAAGGTTACCGAGCAGTACTTC. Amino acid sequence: CASSGRVPTSGKVTEQYF.